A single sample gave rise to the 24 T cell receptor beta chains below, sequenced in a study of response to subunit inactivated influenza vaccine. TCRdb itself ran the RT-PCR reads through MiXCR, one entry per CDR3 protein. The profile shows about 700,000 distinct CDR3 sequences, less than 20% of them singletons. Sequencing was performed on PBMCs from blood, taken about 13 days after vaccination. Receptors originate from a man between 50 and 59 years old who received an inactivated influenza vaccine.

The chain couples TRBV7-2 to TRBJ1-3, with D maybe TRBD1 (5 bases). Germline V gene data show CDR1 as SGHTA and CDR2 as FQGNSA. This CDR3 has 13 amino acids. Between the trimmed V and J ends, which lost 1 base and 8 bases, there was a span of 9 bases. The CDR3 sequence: CASSLVSGDTIYF. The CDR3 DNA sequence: TGTGCCAGCAGCTTAGTGTCGGGGGACACCATATATTTT.

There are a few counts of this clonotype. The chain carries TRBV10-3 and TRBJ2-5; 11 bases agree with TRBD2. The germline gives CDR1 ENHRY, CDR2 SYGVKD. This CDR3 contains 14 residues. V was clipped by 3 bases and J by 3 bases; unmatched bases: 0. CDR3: CAISELAGEETQYF. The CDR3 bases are TGTGCCATCAGTGAACTAGCGGGGGAAGAGACCCAGTACTTC.

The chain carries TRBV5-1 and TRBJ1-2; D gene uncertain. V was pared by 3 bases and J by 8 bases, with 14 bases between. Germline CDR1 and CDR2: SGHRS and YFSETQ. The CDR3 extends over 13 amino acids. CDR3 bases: TGCGCCAGCAGCTCCGGGAGCGGCTACGGCTACACCTTC. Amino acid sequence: CASSSGSGYGYTF.

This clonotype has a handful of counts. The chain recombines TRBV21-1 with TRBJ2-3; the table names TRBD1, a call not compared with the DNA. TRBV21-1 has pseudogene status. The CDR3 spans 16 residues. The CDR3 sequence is CASSNGTKGTTDTQYF. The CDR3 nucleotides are TGTGCCAGCAGCAACGGGACAAAGGGTACGACAGATACGCAGTATTTT.

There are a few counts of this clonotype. The CDR3 loop is CASSLGRSQPQHF. CDR3 coding DNA: TGTGCCAGCAGCTTAGGACGGAGCCAGCCCCAGCATTTT. This chain joins TRBV7-2 and TRBJ1-5; D gene unclear. The CDR3 has 13 amino acids. V lost 1 base and J 7 bases, leaving 8 bases between the germline ends. Looked up from germline, CDR1 is SGHTA and CDR2 is FQGNSA.

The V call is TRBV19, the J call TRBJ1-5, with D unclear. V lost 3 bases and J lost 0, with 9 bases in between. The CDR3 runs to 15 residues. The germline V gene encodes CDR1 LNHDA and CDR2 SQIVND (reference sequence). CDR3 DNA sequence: TGTGCCAGTAGTATGGCGGGCTATAGCAATCAGCCCCAGCATTTT. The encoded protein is CASSMAGYSNQPQHF.

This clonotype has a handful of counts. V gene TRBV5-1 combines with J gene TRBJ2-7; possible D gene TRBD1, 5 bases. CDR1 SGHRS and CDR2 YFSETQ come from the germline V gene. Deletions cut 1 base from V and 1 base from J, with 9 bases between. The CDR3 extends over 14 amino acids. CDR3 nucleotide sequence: TGCGCCAGCAGCTTGATGCAGGGTTCCTACGAGCAGTACTTC. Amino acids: CASSLMQGSYEQYF.

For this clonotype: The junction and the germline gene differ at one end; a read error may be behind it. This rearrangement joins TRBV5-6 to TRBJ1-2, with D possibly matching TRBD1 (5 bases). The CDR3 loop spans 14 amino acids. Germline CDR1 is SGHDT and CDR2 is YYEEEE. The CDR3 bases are TGTGCCAGCAGCTTGGGAGGGGCTGACTATTGCTACACCTTC. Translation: CASSLGGADYCYTF.

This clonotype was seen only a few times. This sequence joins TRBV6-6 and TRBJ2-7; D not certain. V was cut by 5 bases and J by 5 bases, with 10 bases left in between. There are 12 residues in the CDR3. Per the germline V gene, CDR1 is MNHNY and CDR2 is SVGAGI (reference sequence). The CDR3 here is CASSRMSDEQYF. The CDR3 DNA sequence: TGTGCCAGCAGTCGAATGAGCGACGAGCAGTACTTC.

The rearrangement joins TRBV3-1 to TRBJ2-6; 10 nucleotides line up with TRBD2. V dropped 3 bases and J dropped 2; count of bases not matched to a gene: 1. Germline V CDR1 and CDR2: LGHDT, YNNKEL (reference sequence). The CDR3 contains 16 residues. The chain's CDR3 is CASSHGLAAGANVLTF. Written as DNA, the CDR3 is TGTGCCAGCAGCCACGGACTAGCGGCTGGGGCCAACGTCCTGACTTTC.

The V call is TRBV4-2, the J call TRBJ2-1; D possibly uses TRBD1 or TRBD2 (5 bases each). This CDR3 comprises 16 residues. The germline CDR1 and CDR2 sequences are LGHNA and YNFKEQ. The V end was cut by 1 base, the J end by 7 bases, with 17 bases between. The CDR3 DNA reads TGTGCCAGCAGCCAAGTTAACGGGGTAGGGGAAAATGAGCAGTTCTTC. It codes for CASSQVNGVGENEQFF.

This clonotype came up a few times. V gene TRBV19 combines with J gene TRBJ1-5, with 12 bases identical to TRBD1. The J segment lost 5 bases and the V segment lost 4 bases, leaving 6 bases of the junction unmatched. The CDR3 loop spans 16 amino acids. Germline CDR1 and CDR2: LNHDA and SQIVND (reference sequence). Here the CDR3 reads CASSTGQGAGDQPQHF. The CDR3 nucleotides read TGTGCCAGTAGTACGGGACAGGGGGCAGGGGATCAGCCCCAGCATTTT. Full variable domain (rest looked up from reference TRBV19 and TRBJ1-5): DGGITQSPKYLFRKEGQNVTLSCEQNLNHDAMYWYRQDPGQGLRLIYYSQIVNDFQKGDIAEGYSVSREKKESFPLTVTSAQKNPTAFYLCASSTGQGAGDQPQHFGDGTRLSIL.

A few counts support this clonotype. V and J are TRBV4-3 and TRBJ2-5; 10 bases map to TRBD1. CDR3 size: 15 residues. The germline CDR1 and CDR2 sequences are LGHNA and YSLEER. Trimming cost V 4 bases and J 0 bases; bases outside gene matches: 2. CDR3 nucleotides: TGCGCCAGCAGCCGACAGGGGGCGAACCAAGAGACCCAGTACTTC. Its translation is CASSRQGANQETQYF.

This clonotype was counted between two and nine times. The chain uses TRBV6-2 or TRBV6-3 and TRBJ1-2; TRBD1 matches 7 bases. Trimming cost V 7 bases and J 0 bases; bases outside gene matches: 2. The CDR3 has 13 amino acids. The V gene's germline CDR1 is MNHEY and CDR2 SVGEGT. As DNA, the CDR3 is TGTGCCAGCACAGGGGGATCTAACTATGGCTACACCTTC. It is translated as CASTGGSNYGYTF.

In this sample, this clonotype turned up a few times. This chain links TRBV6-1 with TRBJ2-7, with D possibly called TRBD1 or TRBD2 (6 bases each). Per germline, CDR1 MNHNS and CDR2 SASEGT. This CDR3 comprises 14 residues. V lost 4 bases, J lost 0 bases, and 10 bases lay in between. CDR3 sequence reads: CASSGRDNSYEQYF. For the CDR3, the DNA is TGTGCCAGCAGTGGGAGGGACAACTCCTACGAGCAGTACTTC.

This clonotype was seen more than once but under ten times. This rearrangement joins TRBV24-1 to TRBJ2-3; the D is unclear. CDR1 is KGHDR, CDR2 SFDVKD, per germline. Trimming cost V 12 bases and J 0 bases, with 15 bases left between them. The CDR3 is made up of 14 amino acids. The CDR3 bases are TGTGCCGTACAAGCAGCCTCTAGCACAGATACGCAGTATTTT. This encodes CAVQAASSTDTQYF.

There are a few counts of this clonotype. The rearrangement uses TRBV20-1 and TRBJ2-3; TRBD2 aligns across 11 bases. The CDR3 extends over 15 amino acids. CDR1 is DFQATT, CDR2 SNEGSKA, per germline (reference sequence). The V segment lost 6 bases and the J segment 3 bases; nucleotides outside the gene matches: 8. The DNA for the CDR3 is TGCAGTGCACAGACGGCTAGCGGGGGGACAGATACGCAGTATTTT. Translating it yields CSAQTASGGTDTQYF.

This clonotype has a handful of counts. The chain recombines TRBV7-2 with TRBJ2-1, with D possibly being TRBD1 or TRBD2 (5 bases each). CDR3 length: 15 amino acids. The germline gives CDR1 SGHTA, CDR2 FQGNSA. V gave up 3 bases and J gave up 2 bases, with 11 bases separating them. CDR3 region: CASSFSGTTYNEQFF. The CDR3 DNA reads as TGTGCCAGCAGCTTTTCCGGGACCACCTACAATGAGCAGTTCTTC.

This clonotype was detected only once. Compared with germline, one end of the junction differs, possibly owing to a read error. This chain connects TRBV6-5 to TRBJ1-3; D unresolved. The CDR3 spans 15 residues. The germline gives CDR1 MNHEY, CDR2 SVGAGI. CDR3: CVSSYNSWSGNTIYF. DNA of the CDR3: TGTGTCAGCAGTTACAACAGCTGGTCTGGAAACACCATATATTTT.

This chain's CDR3 is CASSPVTAGGGVTDTQYF. The CDR3 DNA reads as TGTGCCAGCAGCCCAGTGACGGCTGGCGGGGGTGTCACAGATACGCAGTATTTT. V is TRBV4-2 and J is TRBJ2-3; 7 bases match TRBD2. This CDR3 spans 18 amino acids. The germline V gene has CDR1 LGHNA and CDR2 YNFKEQ. Trimming removed 4 bases from V and 2 bases from J; junction bases left unmatched: 15.

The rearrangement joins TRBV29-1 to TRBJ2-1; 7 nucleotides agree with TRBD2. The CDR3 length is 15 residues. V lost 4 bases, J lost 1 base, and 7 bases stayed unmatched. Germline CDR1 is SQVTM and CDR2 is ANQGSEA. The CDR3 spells CSVGRSGVSYNEQFF. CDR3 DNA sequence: TGCAGCGTTGGAAGGAGCGGGGTGTCCTACAATGAGCAGTTCTTC.

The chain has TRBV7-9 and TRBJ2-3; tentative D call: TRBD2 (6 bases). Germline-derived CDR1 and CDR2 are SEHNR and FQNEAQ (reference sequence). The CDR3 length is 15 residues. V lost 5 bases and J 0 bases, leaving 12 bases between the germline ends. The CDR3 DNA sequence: TGTGCCAGCAGCGTAGGACTAACTAGCACAGATACGCAGTATTTT. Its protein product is CASSVGLTSTDTQYF. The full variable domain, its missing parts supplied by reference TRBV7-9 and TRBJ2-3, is DTGVSQNPRHKITKRGQNVTFRCDPISEHNRLYWYRQTLGQGPEFLTYFQNEAQLEKSRLLSDRFSAERPKGSFSTLEIQRTEQGDSAMYLCASSVGLTSTDTQYFGPGTRLTVL.

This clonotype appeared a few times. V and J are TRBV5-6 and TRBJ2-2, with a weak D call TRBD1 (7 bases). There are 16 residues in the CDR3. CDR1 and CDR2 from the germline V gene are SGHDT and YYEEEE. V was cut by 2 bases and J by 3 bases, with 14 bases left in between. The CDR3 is CASSFWRGQDTGELFF. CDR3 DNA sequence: TGTGCCAGCAGCTTCTGGAGGGGGCAGGACACCGGGGAGCTGTTTTTT.

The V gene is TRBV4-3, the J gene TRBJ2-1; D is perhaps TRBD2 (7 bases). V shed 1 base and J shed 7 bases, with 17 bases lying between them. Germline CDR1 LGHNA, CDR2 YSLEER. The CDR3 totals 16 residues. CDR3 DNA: TGCGCCAGCAGCCAAGTTCTTTCCGGGGGGCCGAATGAGCAGTTCTTC. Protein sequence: CASSQVLSGGPNEQFF.